Below, one T cell receptor (beta chain) is given with its context. The antigen is unknown. A much larger clone lies one base from this, so it may be a read error. The V and J ends lost 8 bases and 6 bases, in that order; junction bases with no gene match: 13. This CDR3 is built from 14 residues. The germline CDR1 and CDR2 sequences are MDHEN and SYDVKM. Molecular barcoding with unique molecular identifiers was used for the TCRbeta library. TCRdb re-analysed the PCR reads in MiXCR, keeping a single row per CDR3 protein. The sample holds around 670,000 distinct CDR3 sequences, roughly 14% seen once. The data originate from a study of T-cell reconstitution after alpha-beta-depleted transplantation in children. General observations from the study: Diversity and T-cell counts at one year after transplant derived mostly from new T cells. The origin of alpha-beta T cells about two months after transplant was reportedly several hundred expanded graft clones.

The sequencing used PBMCs, collected before TCRalphabeta/CD19-depleted stem cell transplant. The chain is built from TRBV28 and TRBJ2-7, with TRBD2 matching 7 bases. The receptor comes from a girl aged 2-10 years with congenital amegakaryocytic thrombocytopenia, due to receive a stem cell transplant. CDR3 sequence: CASGSGGRAGEQYF. Here the CDR3 DNA reads TGTGCCAGCGGTTCGGGTGGGAGGGCTGGCGAGCAGTACTTC. Supplemented by reference TRBV28 and TRBJ2-7, the full variable domain reads DVKVTQSSRYLVKRTGEKVFLECVQDMDHENMFWYRQDPGLGLRLIYFSYDVKMKEKGDIPEGYSVSREKKERFSLILESASTNQTSMYLCASGSGGRAGEQYFGPGTRLTVT.